A selection of T cell receptor beta chains follows, all from one sample in a study of long-term antiretroviral therapy in people with HIV. The data were produced by immunoSEQ multiplex PCR, yet TCRdb's version contains in-frame clones alone and is incomplete. The sample consists of tens of thousands of clones, roughly 92% of them appearing once. The specimen was unsorted PBMCs, collected 6.2 years after starting antiretroviral therapy. The receptor set was obtained from a man in his forties with HIV. The CDR3 runs from the conserved cysteine through the conserved F or W. Fields, in order: D gene, J gene, clone size, V gene, CDR3 protein, CDR3 DNA. A D gene is named only where the DNA matches it firmly. Size is omitted from some rows. Given values are once, few, many or a class for expanded clones.

D gene: NA
J gene: TRBJ2-3
clone size: NA
V gene: TRBV4-1
CDR3 protein: CASSQAPARTDTQYF
CDR3 DNA: TGCGCCAGCAGCCAAGCCCCCGCGCGAACAGATACGCAGTATTTT

D gene: NA
J gene: TRBJ1-1
clone size: once
V gene: TRBV4-3
CDR3 protein: CASSQEGAGYKAEAFF
CDR3 DNA: TGCGCCAGCAGCCAAGAGGGAGCGGGCTACAAAGCTGAAGCTTTCTTT

D gene: NA
J gene: TRBJ2-6
clone size: NA
V gene: TRBV9
CDR3 protein: CASSVHSSYSGANVLTF
CDR3 DNA: TGTGCCAGCAGCGTACACAGCAGCTACTCTGGGGCCAACGTCCTGACTTTC

D gene: NA
J gene: TRBJ2-7
clone size: once
V gene: TRBV1
CDR3 protein: CTSRSDRGMRSEQYF
CDR3 DNA: TGCACCAGCAGATCAGACAGGGGAATGAGGTCCGAGCAGTACTTC

D gene: NA
J gene: TRBJ2-1
clone size: NA
V gene: TRBV11-3
CDR3 protein: CASSFTGPEGSYNEQFF
CDR3 DNA: TGTGCCAGCAGCTTTACGGGGCCAGAAGGATCCTACAATGAGCAGTTCTTC

D gene: NA
J gene: TRBJ1-4
clone size: NA
V gene: TRBV6-6
CDR3 protein: CASSGPDRPEGEKLFF
CDR3 DNA: TGTGCCAGCAGCGGCCCCGACAGGCCCGAGGGGGAAAAACTGTTTTTT

D gene: NA
J gene: TRBJ2-7
clone size: NA
V gene: TRBV29-1
CDR3 protein: CSVGTVYEQYF
CDR3 DNA: TGCAGCGTTGGGACAGTCTACGAGCAGTACTTC

D gene: NA
J gene: TRBJ2-7
clone size: NA
V gene: TRBV19
CDR3 protein: CASSISTNYEQYF
CDR3 DNA: TGTGCCAGTAGTATTTCTACCAACTACGAGCAGTACTTC

D gene: NA
J gene: TRBJ2-7
clone size: once
V gene: TRBV7-2
CDR3 protein: CASSSLWGPYEQYF
CDR3 DNA: TGTGCCAGCAGCTCCCTTTGGGGCCCTTACGAGCAGTACTTC

D gene: NA
J gene: TRBJ1-3
clone size: NA
V gene: TRBV6-6
CDR3 protein: CASGVMDRLYF
CDR3 DNA: TGTGCCTCGGGAGTGATGGATCGTTTATATTTT

D gene: TRBD2
J gene: TRBJ2-2
clone size: NA
V gene: TRBV7-2
CDR3 protein: CASSLRTSYTGELFF
CDR3 DNA: TGTGCCAGCAGCCTAAGGACTAGCTACACCGGGGAGCTGTTTTTT

D gene: TRBD1
J gene: TRBJ1-3
clone size: NA
V gene: TRBV6-6
CDR3 protein: CASSPDRVLGNTIYF
CDR3 DNA: TGTGCCAGCAGCCCGGACAGGGTTCTAGGAAACACCATATATTTT

D gene: TRBD1
J gene: TRBJ2-3
clone size: NA
V gene: TRBV9
CDR3 protein: CASSARTGSTDTQYF
CDR3 DNA: TGTGCCAGCAGCGCACGGACAGGGAGCACAGATACGCAGTATTTT

D gene: TRBD2
J gene: TRBJ2-3
clone size: NA
V gene: TRBV7-8
CDR3 protein: CASRTNGAGGSTDTQYF
CDR3 DNA: TGTGCCAGCAGAACAAATGGGGCGGGGGGAAGCACAGATACGCAGTATTTT

D gene: NA
J gene: TRBJ1-2
clone size: once
V gene: TRBV27
CDR3 protein: CASTRASGYGYTF
CDR3 DNA: TGTGCCAGCACGAGGGCGTCTGGCTATGGCTACACCTTC

D gene: TRBD1
J gene: TRBJ1-5
clone size: NA
V gene: TRBV28
CDR3 protein: CASSPGGWQPQHF
CDR3 DNA: TGTGCCAGCAGTCCAGGGGGGTGGCAGCCCCAGCATTTT

D gene: NA
J gene: TRBJ2-3
clone size: NA
V gene: TRBV7-8
CDR3 protein: CASSLERTDTQYF
CDR3 DNA: TGTGCCAGCAGCTTAGAGAGGACTGATACGCAGTATTTT

D gene: NA
J gene: TRBJ2-7
clone size: NA
V gene: TRBV9
CDR3 protein: CASSVVANQGEQYF
CDR3 DNA: TGTGCCAGCAGCGTAGTCGCCAATCAAGGGGAGCAGTACTTC

D gene: TRBD1
J gene: TRBJ2-7
clone size: NA
V gene: TRBV7-9
CDR3 protein: CASGQGISEQYF
CDR3 DNA: TGTGCCAGCGGACAGGGAATAAGCGAGCAGTACTTC

D gene: NA
J gene: TRBJ2-7
clone size: NA
V gene: TRBV15
CDR3 protein: CATSRDPAYEQYF
CDR3 DNA: TGTGCCACCAGCAGAGATCCGGCCTACGAGCAGTACTTC

D gene: TRBD1
J gene: TRBJ2-7
clone size: NA
V gene: TRBV7-8
CDR3 protein: CASSLVGQATYEQYF
CDR3 DNA: TGTGCCAGCAGCTTAGTGGGACAGGCAACCTACGAGCAGTACTTC

D gene: TRBD1
J gene: TRBJ1-2
clone size: NA
V gene: TRBV10-3
CDR3 protein: CANSGGPSYGYTF
CDR3 DNA: TGTGCCAACTCAGGGGGCCCCAGCTATGGCTACACCTTC

D gene: NA
J gene: TRBJ2-7
clone size: NA
V gene: TRBV7-9
CDR3 protein: CASSLDSRSAYEQYF
CDR3 DNA: TGTGCCAGCAGCTTAGATTCGAGGAGTGCCTACGAGCAGTACTTC

D gene: NA
J gene: TRBJ2-5
clone size: NA
V gene: TRBV19
CDR3 protein: CASSMLSGGLGTQYF
CDR3 DNA: TGTGCCAGTAGTATGTTAAGCGGAGGGCTGGGGACCCAGTACTTC

D gene: TRBD1
J gene: TRBJ1-1
clone size: NA
V gene: TRBV7-6
CDR3 protein: CASSLTGGAGAEAFF
CDR3 DNA: TGTGCCAGCAGCTTAACAGGGGGCGCTGGGGCTGAAGCTTTCTTT

D gene: NA
J gene: TRBJ1-2
clone size: NA
V gene: TRBV6-6
CDR3 protein: CASSDGPLDGYTF
CDR3 DNA: TGTGCCAGCAGTGATGGCCCTCTCGATGGCTACACCTTC

D gene: TRBD1
J gene: TRBJ1-1
clone size: NA
V gene: TRBV27
CDR3 protein: CASRTGAPMNTEAFF
CDR3 DNA: TGTGCCTCGCGGACAGGGGCTCCCATGAACACTGAAGCTTTCTTT

D gene: TRBD2
J gene: TRBJ2-7
clone size: NA
V gene: TRBV11-2
CDR3 protein: CASSSRTSGEVEQYF
CDR3 DNA: TGTGCCAGCAGCTCTCGGACTAGCGGGGAAGTCGAGCAGTACTTC

D gene: TRBD1
J gene: TRBJ1-1
clone size: NA
V gene: TRBV6-5
CDR3 protein: CASSEGQGKLGAFF
CDR3 DNA: TGTGCCAGCAGTGAGGGACAGGGGAAATTAGGAGCTTTCTTT

D gene: NA
J gene: TRBJ1-2
clone size: NA
V gene: TRBV28
CDR3 protein: CASSLGSSGFLGGGYTF
CDR3 DNA: TGTGCCAGCAGTTTGGGTTCAAGCGGGTTTTTGGGGGGAGGCTACACCTTC

D gene: TRBD2
J gene: TRBJ2-7
clone size: NA
V gene: TRBV5-6
CDR3 protein: CASSFSPQRESSYEQYF
CDR3 DNA: TGTGCCAGCAGCTTCAGTCCCCAGCGGGAAAGCTCCTACGAGCAGTACTTC

D gene: NA
J gene: TRBJ1-5
clone size: NA
V gene: TRBV5-1
CDR3 protein: CASSLGTGNQPQHF
CDR3 DNA: TGCGCCAGCAGCTTGGGAACGGGTAATCAGCCCCAGCATTTT

D gene: NA
J gene: TRBJ1-2
clone size: NA
V gene: TRBV2
CDR3 protein: CATEAEGHLNYGYTF
CDR3 DNA: TGTGCCACCGAAGCCGAGGGACATCTTAACTATGGCTACACCTTC

D gene: TRBD1
J gene: TRBJ1-1
clone size: once
V gene: TRBV5-3
CDR3 protein: CARSPKTGGYSRTEAFF
CDR3 DNA: TGTGCCAGAAGCCCGAAGACAGGGGGATATTCGCGCACTGAAGCTTTCTTT

D gene: NA
J gene: TRBJ2-7
clone size: NA
V gene: TRBV6-5
CDR3 protein: CASSGQVSAPYEQYF
CDR3 DNA: TGTGCCAGCAGTGGTCAAGTTTCGGCTCCCTACGAGCAGTACTTC

D gene: NA
J gene: TRBJ2-7
clone size: NA
V gene: TRBV6-5
CDR3 protein: CASSYSPSSYEQYF
CDR3 DNA: TGTGCCAGCAGTTACTCCCCCAGCTCCTACGAGCAGTACTTC

D gene: TRBD2
J gene: TRBJ2-3
clone size: NA
V gene: TRBV5-6
CDR3 protein: CASSSIPGLAVGDTQYF
CDR3 DNA: TGTGCCAGCAGCTCAATTCCGGGACTAGCGGTGGGAGATACGCAGTATTTT

D gene: NA
J gene: TRBJ2-7
clone size: NA
V gene: TRBV5-1
CDR3 protein: CASSLGQDSQYF
CDR3 DNA: TGCGCCAGCAGCTTGGGGCAGGATAGCCAGTACTTC

D gene: NA
J gene: TRBJ2-2
clone size: NA
V gene: TRBV19
CDR3 protein: CASSTQGTGELFF
CDR3 DNA: TGTGCCAGTAGTACGCAGGGGACCGGGGAGCTGTTTTTT

D gene: TRBD2
J gene: TRBJ2-3
clone size: NA
V gene: TRBV4-2
CDR3 protein: CASLAGTGTDTQYF
CDR3 DNA: TGTGCCAGCCTAGCGGGTACCGGCACAGATACGCAGTATTTT

D gene: NA
J gene: TRBJ1-5
clone size: NA
V gene: TRBV6-5
CDR3 protein: CASRPPGQFNQPQHF
CDR3 DNA: TGTGCCAGCAGGCCCCCGGGGCAGTTCAATCAGCCCCAGCATTTT

D gene: NA
J gene: TRBJ1-3
clone size: NA
V gene: TRBV6-1
CDR3 protein: CASSEAWTWTSGGNTIYF
CDR3 DNA: TGTGCCAGCAGTGAAGCTTGGACTTGGACGAGTGGTGGAAACACCATATATTTT

D gene: TRBD2
J gene: TRBJ2-7
clone size: NA
V gene: TRBV7-2
CDR3 protein: CASSPSSGSREQYF
CDR3 DNA: TGTGCCAGCAGCCCTAGTAGCGGGAGCCGCGAGCAGTACTTC